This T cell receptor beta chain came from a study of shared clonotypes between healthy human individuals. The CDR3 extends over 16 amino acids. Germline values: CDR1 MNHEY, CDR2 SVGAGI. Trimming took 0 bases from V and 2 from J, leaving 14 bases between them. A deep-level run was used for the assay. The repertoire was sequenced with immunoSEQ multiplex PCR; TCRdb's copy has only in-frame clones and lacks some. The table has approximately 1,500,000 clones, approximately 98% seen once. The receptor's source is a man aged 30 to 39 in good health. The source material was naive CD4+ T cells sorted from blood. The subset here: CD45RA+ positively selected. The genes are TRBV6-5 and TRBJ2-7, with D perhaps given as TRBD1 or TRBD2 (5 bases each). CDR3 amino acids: CASSYSGTGFTYEQYF. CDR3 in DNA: TGTGCCAGCAGTTACTCAGGGACGGGGTTCACCTACGAGCAGTACTTC.